Presented here are 2 T cell receptor beta chains from one specimen sequenced in a study of Ad26.COV2.S vaccination and SARS-CoV-2 variants. This table comes from immunoSEQ multiplex PCR, and its TCRdb copy is limited to in-frame clones, with some not included. The sample holds roughly 380,000 clones, about 91% seen once. The input for sequencing was peripheral blood, taken after recovery from COVID-19. The receptor source for this set is a human donor who had recovered from COVID-19.

The V and J genes are TRBV6-5 and TRBJ1-1; 9 bases fit TRBD1. The junction had 1 base not matched to a gene; V was cut back by 4 bases and J by 4 bases. Germline CDR1 MNHEY, CDR2 SVGAGI. The CDR3 runs 13 residues. The CDR3, as DNA: TGTGCCAGCAGTTCGGACAGGGGCACTGAAGCTTTCTTT. It encodes CASSSDRGTEAFF.

The chain joins TRBV6-2 or TRBV6-3 to TRBJ1-1, with 7 nucleotides matching TRBD1. V lost 2 bases to trimming and J lost 9 bases; unmatched junction nucleotides: 9. Germline CDR1 is MNHEY and CDR2 is SVGEGT. The length of the CDR3 is 14 residues. DNA of the CDR3: TGTGCCAGCAGTTACGGGGACAGCCCAGGGCAAGCTTTCTTT. This translates into CASSYGDSPGQAFF.